These 29 T cell receptor beta chains were sequenced from one sample in a study of shared clonotypes between healthy human individuals. Method: immunoSEQ multiplex PCR; TCRdb's copy keeps in-frame clones and lacks some. This table holds about 2.3 million clones, about 92% found once. Sample: naive CD4+ T cells from PBMCs. This sample's subset: CD45RA+ positively selected. The receptor source for this set is a man younger than 35 in good health. Some clones in this sample may be carry-over from other donors' samples.

The J gene is TRBJ2-1, the V gene TRBV5-4; tentative D call: TRBD2 (6 bases). V was cut by 7 bases and J by 5 bases, with 22 bases left in between. CDR3 size: 16 residues. Per the germline V gene, CDR1 is SGHNT and CDR2 is YYREEE (reference sequence). The CDR3 DNA sequence: TGTGCCAGCGGGGGGTCGGCCGGGAGCGAGAACAATGAGCAGTTCTTC. Protein sequence: CASGGSAGSENNEQFF.

V gene TRBV19 combines with J gene TRBJ2-1; 7 nucleotides match TRBD2. The CDR3 has 17 amino acids. J gave up 2 bases and V 6 bases, and 13 bases lay outside the gene matches. From germline, CDR1 is LNHDA and CDR2 SQIVND (reference sequence). The DNA for the CDR3 is TGTGCCAGTAGAAACTGGCGGGAGAGAGCGGCCTACAATGAGCAGTTCTTC. This codes for CASRNWRERAAYNEQFF.

This clone was observed a few times. The chain employs TRBV19 and TRBJ1-2, with D perhaps matching TRBD1 (6 bases). The CDR3 loop spans 14 amino acids. Germline CDR1 is LNHDA and CDR2 is SQIVND (reference sequence). Trimming removed 3 bases at V and 4 bases at J, with 12 bases between. In DNA, the CDR3 is TGTGCCAGTAGTATTCAACAGGGACTCTATGGCTACACCTTC. It yields the protein CASSIQQGLYGYTF.

DNA of the CDR3: TGTGCCAGCAGTTCCCTGACAGGGAGAAGTTACGAGCAGTACTTC. It translates to CASSSLTGRSYEQYF. V is TRBV6-6 and J is TRBJ2-7; 7 bases are a match to TRBD1. V lost 4 bases to trimming and J lost 4 bases; unmatched junction nucleotides: 10. The germline V gene has CDR1 MNHNY and CDR2 SVGAGI (reference sequence). The CDR3 has 15 residues.

The chain employs TRBV27 and TRBJ1-2; 11 nucleotides line up with TRBD1. CDR3 length equals 18 residues. Per germline, CDR1 MNHEY and CDR2 SMNVEV (reference sequence). With V trimmed by 3 bases and J by 2 bases, 11 bases remained unmatched. CDR3 coding DNA: TGTGCCAGCAGTTTCTACCCACTCGGACAGGGGGCGAACTATGGCTACACCTTC. Amino acids: CASSFYPLGQGANYGYTF.

This chain links TRBV5-1 with TRBJ2-1; TRBD2 matches 7 bases. CDR3 length: 16 amino acids. CDR1 and CDR2 (germline): SGHRS, YFSETQ. V trimming: 0 bases; J trimming: 4 bases; junction bases outside the gene matches: 7. In DNA form, the CDR3 reads TGCGCCAGCAGCTTGGGTGTGCTAGCGGTGTACAATGAGCAGTTCTTC. Residues: CASSLGVLAVYNEQFF.

Comment on this clone: A read error may account for a junction end that differs from germline. The chain has TRBV14 and TRBJ2-7; D unclear. The CDR3 is 12 amino acids. The germline V gene has CDR1 SGHDN and CDR2 FVKESK. For the CDR3, the DNA is TGTGCCAGCAGCAAATCGAGACTGGGCTTGGACTTC. Encoded protein: CASSKSRLGLDF.

The chain combines TRBV6-1 with TRBJ1-5; D unclear. The V end lost 10 bases, the J end lost 0 bases, and 16 bases lay between the germline ends. CDR1 is MNHNS and CDR2 is SASEGT in the germline V gene. There are 15 residues in the CDR3. The CDR3, as DNA: TGTGCCACGGATTGGGCCTTCGGTAGCAATCAGCCCCAGCATTTT. This gives the protein CATDWAFGSNQPQHF.

This chain links TRBV7-2 with TRBJ2-5; D unresolved. CDR1 and CDR2 (germline): SGHTA, FQGNSA. Trimming shortened V by 2 bases and J by 6 bases, and 16 bases separated the two germline ends. The CDR3 consists of 15 residues. In DNA, the CDR3 is TGTGCCAGCAGCTTACTCAGTGCCTACAAGCAGACCCAGTACTTC. It encodes CASSLLSAYKQTQYF.

The rearrangement joins TRBV4-2 to TRBJ2-3; D is unclear. The V and J ends lost 5 bases and 5 bases respectively, with 11 bases between them. Germline CDR1 and CDR2: LGHNA and YNFKEQ. The length of the CDR3 is 13 residues. CDR3 nucleotides: TGTGCCAGCAGCGCGGAAATCGGAGATACGCAGTATTTT. The encoded protein is CASSAEIGDTQYF.

V gene TRBV4-2 combines with J gene TRBJ2-1; 12 bases map to TRBD2. V was clipped by 5 bases and J by 8 bases; unmatched bases: 13. The CDR3 is 17 residues long. Germline loops: CDR1 LGHNA, CDR2 YNFKEQ. In DNA, the CDR3 is TGTGCCAGCAGCGTCCTAGCGGGAGGGCGCACGGACTATGAGCAGTTCTTC. Translating it yields CASSVLAGGRTDYEQFF.

This clone appeared a single time. J is TRBJ2-5 and V is TRBV6-5; 9 bases match TRBD2. This CDR3 is 16 amino acids long. CDR1 is MNHEY, CDR2 SVGAGI, per germline. V dropped 2 bases and J dropped 4; count of bases not matched to a gene: 8. CDR3 bases: TGTGCCAGCAGTTACGAGGGTAGCGGGAGAGGAGAGACCCAGTACTTC. Protein: CASSYEGSGRGETQYF.

This rearrangement joins TRBV2 to TRBJ2-7; TRBD2 might be the D (6 bases). Germline CDR1 reads SNHLY; CDR2 reads FYNNEI. V was shortened by 8 bases and J by 3 bases, with 17 bases between the two germline ends. This CDR3 comprises 14 residues. DNA of the CDR3: TGTGCCAGCCTTCTGGGAGGAGGCATCTACGAGCAGTACTTC. Translation gives CASLLGGGIYEQYF.

The chain carries TRBV15 and TRBJ1-3; D gene uncertain. Germline V lookup: CDR1 LNHNV, CDR2 YYDKDF (reference sequence). V lost 5 bases to trimming and J lost 8 bases, with 16 bases between them. This CDR3 region has 14 residues. Here the CDR3 reads CATSPGPAADTIYF. CDR3 sequence (DNA): TGTGCCACCAGCCCCGGACCCGCCGCGGACACCATATATTTT.

This sequence joins TRBV5-4 and TRBJ2-5; D gene unclear. The CDR3 is made up of 14 amino acids. V lost 0 bases and J 5 bases, leaving 11 bases between the germline ends. CDR1 and CDR2 from the germline V gene are SGHNT and YYREEE (reference sequence). CDR3 nucleotides: TGTGCCAGCAGCTTGGGTTATCCCGGGGAGACCCAGTACTTC. This translates into CASSLGYPGETQYF.

The CDR3 bases are TGTGCCAGCAGCTTCCCGACTAGCGGGAGTGGTTCTGGGGCCAACGTCCTGACTTTC. This gives the protein CASSFPTSGSGSGANVLTF. The chain joins TRBV7-2 to TRBJ2-6, with TRBD2 identical over 12 bases. CDR1 is SGHTA and CDR2 is FQGNSA in the germline V gene. This CDR3 contains 19 residues. V was pared by 3 bases and J by 1 base, with 7 bases of the junction left unmatched.

The CDR3: CASSHPTGEAFF. In nucleotides, the CDR3 is TGTGCCAGCAGCCATCCCACAGGGGAAGCTTTCTTT. V usage is TRBV14 and J usage is TRBJ1-1; D perhaps matches TRBD1 (6 bases). This CDR3 has 12 residues. V shed 3 bases and J shed 8 bases, with 10 bases lying between them. CDR1 is SGHDN, CDR2 FVKESK, per germline.

The rearrangement uses TRBV6-1 and TRBJ2-1; possible D gene TRBD2, 5 bases. CDR1 and CDR2 (germline): MNHNS, SASEGT. V was trimmed by 6 bases and J by 7 bases, leaving 16 bases between them. The CDR3 contains 14 residues. The CDR3 loop reads CASRRTELWNEQFF. The CDR3 bases are TGTGCCAGCAGGAGGACTGAACTATGGAATGAGCAGTTCTTC.

The genes are TRBV28 and TRBJ2-3, with 9 bases aligning to TRBD1. Germline V gives CDR1 MDHEN, CDR2 SYDVKM. The junction had 5 bases not matched to a gene; V was cut back by 9 bases and J by 1 base. The CDR3 covers 14 residues. CDR3 residues: CASLRDRGTDTQYF. Written as DNA, the CDR3 is TGTGCCAGTCTCCGGGACAGGGGCACAGATACGCAGTATTTT.

This clone was seen just once. The V and J genes are TRBV30 and TRBJ1-1; no firm D call. The CDR3 length is 10 residues. V dropped 5 bases and J dropped 8 bases, with 9 bases sitting between them. CDR1 and CDR2 from the germline V gene are GTSNPN and SVGIG (reference sequence). CDR3 DNA sequence: TGTGCCTGGGGGGTACGGGAAGCTTTCTTT. As protein: CAWGVREAFF.

This chain connects TRBV28 to TRBJ2-5, with 8 bases that match TRBD2. The length of the CDR3 is 16 residues. CDR1 and CDR2 from the germline V gene are MDHEN and SYDVKM. V lost 5 bases, J lost 4 bases, and 12 bases stayed unmatched. The CDR3 loop is CASSARRGGRTETQYF. CDR3 in DNA: TGTGCCAGCAGTGCCCGCCGGGGGGGGCGGACAGAGACCCAGTACTTC.

The chain uses TRBV7-2 and TRBJ2-2, with 7 bases identical to TRBD1. The CDR3 runs to 16 residues. Germline assignment: CDR1 SGHTA and CDR2 FQGNSA. V lost 5 bases, J lost 4 bases, and 10 bases stayed unmatched. Here the CDR3 reads CASSPPRGIITGELFF. CDR3 sequence (DNA): TGTGCCAGCAGCCCCCCCAGGGGGATAATCACCGGGGAGCTGTTTTTT.

The rearrangement joins TRBV5-1 to TRBJ1-2, with 7 nucleotides matching TRBD1. Germline V lookup: CDR1 SGHRS, CDR2 YFSETQ. CDR3 size: 13 residues. The trim removed 3 bases at V and 7 bases at J, leaving 6 bases unmatched. This CDR3 is CASSYDREAGYTF. In DNA form, the CDR3 reads TGCGCCAGCAGCTACGACAGGGAGGCTGGCTACACCTTC.

The chain has TRBV11-2 and TRBJ1-5; D is undetermined. V was clipped by 3 bases and J by 6 bases, with 9 bases between them. The germline V gene has CDR1 SGHAT and CDR2 FQNNGV. The length of the CDR3 is 13 residues. CDR3 protein: CASSLATSQPQHF. CDR3 bases: TGTGCCAGCAGCTTGGCAACTAGTCAGCCCCAGCATTTT.

V and J are TRBV6-6 and TRBJ1-5; D is unresolved. V lost 8 bases and J 1 base, leaving 9 bases between the germline ends. CDR3 length: 13 residues. CDR1 MNHNY and CDR2 SVGAGI come from the germline V gene (reference sequence). For the CDR3, the DNA is TGTGCCAGCTTGGCATACAGCAATCAGCCCCAGCATTTT. As protein: CASLAYSNQPQHF.

The genes are TRBV5-1 and TRBJ1-2, with 7 positions matching TRBD1. This CDR3 is built from 16 residues. Germline V lookup: CDR1 SGHRS, CDR2 YFSETQ. The ends lost 4 bases at V and 4 bases at J; junction bases unmatched: 13. The CDR3 nucleotides read TGCGCCAGCAGCGTAGGGACAGCGGGAGAAGTCTATGGCTACACCTTC. The encoded protein is CASSVGTAGEVYGYTF.

The chain combines TRBV5-6 with TRBJ1-4; the D gene is possibly TRBD1 (6 bases). Looked up from germline, CDR1 is SGHDT and CDR2 is YYEEEE. V was shortened by 2 bases and J by 1 base, with 6 bases between the two germline ends. This CDR3 has 14 amino acids. Here the CDR3 DNA reads TGTGCCAGCAGCTTACAGGGAACTAATGAAAAACTGTTTTTT. It translates to CASSLQGTNEKLFF.

V and J are TRBV4-2 and TRBJ1-4; unclear D gene. Germline V gene lookup returns CDR1 LGHNA and CDR2 YNFKEQ. The CDR3 consists of 14 residues. V gave up 0 bases and J gave up 8 bases, with 10 bases separating them. The CDR3 loop reads CASSQEPGREKLFF. As DNA, the CDR3 is TGTGCCAGCAGCCAAGAGCCCGGGAGAGAAAAACTGTTTTTT.

This clone was found once. This chain links TRBV6-6 with TRBJ2-7; D is unresolved. This CDR3 region has 13 residues. Trimming took 4 bases from V and 4 from J, leaving 11 bases between them. Germline lookup yields CDR1 MNHNY and CDR2 SVGAGI (reference sequence). The DNA for the CDR3 is TGTGCCAGCAGTTTCCTCCTCCTGTACGAGCAGTACTTC. Amino acid sequence: CASSFLLLYEQYF.